The present entry profiles one T cell receptor (beta chain) with its context. The study's library attached unique molecular identifiers to single cDNA molecules. MiXCR, run by TCRdb on the RACE reads, gives a single entry per CDR3 protein. The data contain more than 300,000 distinct CDR3 sequences, 4.5% to 5.5% of them singletons. Time point meaning: pre-sensitization, week 0. Treatment denoted: therapeutic diphenylcyclopropenone sensitization with weekly scalp DPC. The sample is drawn from a study of human T cells and chemical hapten exposure. The overall study: A 2 cm by 2 cm inner upper arm patch received 2% DPC for sensitization.

This CDR3 has 15 residues. CDR1 and CDR2 (germline): DFQATT, SNEGSKA (reference sequence). The J segment lost 4 bases and the V segment lost 2 bases, leaving 8 bases of the junction unmatched. The material was whole blood, obtained in connection with sensitization to the hapten diphenylcyclopropenone (DPC). V usage is TRBV20-1 and J usage is TRBJ1-2, with TRBD1 matching 9 bases. The receptor's source is a woman younger than 35 with alopecia areata. Some clones in this sample may be carry-over from other donors' samples. The CDR3 sequence: CSARTGTGFFYGYTF. The CDR3 DNA reads TGCAGTGCTAGAACCGGGACAGGGTTTTTCTATGGCTACACCTTC.